In this sample, the clone carrying this T cell receptor beta chain turned up many times. The antigen is undetermined. CDR3 size: 13 residues. CDR1 and CDR2 (germline): LGHNA, YSLEER. Trimming stripped 4 bases from V and 3 bases from J, with 10 bases between. The data stem from a study of response to subunit inactivated influenza vaccine. TCRdb called the RT-PCR reads again in MiXCR, with one record for every CDR3 protein. The repertoire includes 800,000 to 1,000,000 distinct CDR3 sequences, about 20% of them detected once, and roughly a tenth sits in the top ten. Whole-study results and caveats: Authors suggested few new T cells are recruited by each seasonal influenza vaccination.

Sequencing was performed on PBMCs from blood, taken more than 4 days after vaccination. V usage is TRBV4-3 and J usage is TRBJ2-7; D gene uncertain. The TCR sequence derives from a man aged 50-60 years who received an inactivated influenza vaccine. The CDR3: CASSPDTNYEQYF. CDR3 coding DNA: TGCGCCAGCAGCCCTGACACCAACTACGAGCAGTACTTC.